The entry below describes one T cell receptor (beta chain). This clonotype was recorded at least ten times. Its antigen target is currently unknown. No much larger clonotype is one base removed from it; base qualities were not supplied. The sample comes from a study of T-cell reconstitution after alpha-beta-depleted transplantation in children (dated by TCRdb to 2016 to 2018). With regard to the full study: The study quantitatively tracked T-cell immune reconstitution after TCRalphabeta/CD19-depleted allogeneic hematopoietic cell transplantation in children using TCR repertoire profiling.

Libraries were made using PCR. Data came from an Illumina HiSeq 2500. Molecular barcoding was employed in the preparation of TCR libraries, with unique molecular identifiers being used to normalize TCRbeta repertoire quantification. Starting from the raw public reads, TCRdb applied fastp trimming at Q25, assembled clones with MiXCR and retained in-frame beta chains. Identical CDR3 protein sequences are pooled into one entry, listed with their most common genes and DNA. Counted in this sample were under 850,000 distinct CDR3 sequences; around 14% of them appeared once. Jointly, the top ten make up 0.79% of the sample. The CDR3 goes from the cysteine to the phenylalanine over 13 residues. The sequence is cut down to CDR3 DNA, 39 bases in frame from base 1. CDR1 and CDR2 are drawn from the germline V gene: SGHTA, FQGNSA. V is shortened by 3 bases, J by 0 bases, and the region joining them spans 5 bases.

The full study reports these points: Over subsequent months, a decline in hyperexpanded clone frequencies was noted, and after one year, T-cell counts and TCRbeta diversity were mostly ascribed to newly produced T cells. In some patients, high TCRbeta diversity at day 60 was attributed to recipient T cells and intrathymic progenitors that had survived conditioning. Apparently early alphabetaT-cell count recovery about two months after transplant reportedly relied on only several hundred rapidly expanded clones derived from non-depleted graft cells.

Reading the label with the study, this specimen's treatment or condition is: allogeneic hematopoietic cell transplantation with graft depleted of TCRalphabeta T cells and CD19 B cells. The transplant recipients were children given TCRalphabeta/CD19-depleted allogeneic hematopoietic cell grafts. The specimen comprised PBMCs, sampled before TCRalphabeta/CD19-depleted stem cell transplant. The receptor comes from a girl aged 2-9 years with congenital amegakaryocytic thrombocytopenia, due to receive a stem cell transplant. The sequence links TRBV7-2 to TRBJ1-1, with the D gene too uncertain to name. DNA sequence: TGTGCCAGCAGCTTCGACATGAACACTGAAGCTTTCTTT. This sequence encodes CASSFDMNTEAFF.